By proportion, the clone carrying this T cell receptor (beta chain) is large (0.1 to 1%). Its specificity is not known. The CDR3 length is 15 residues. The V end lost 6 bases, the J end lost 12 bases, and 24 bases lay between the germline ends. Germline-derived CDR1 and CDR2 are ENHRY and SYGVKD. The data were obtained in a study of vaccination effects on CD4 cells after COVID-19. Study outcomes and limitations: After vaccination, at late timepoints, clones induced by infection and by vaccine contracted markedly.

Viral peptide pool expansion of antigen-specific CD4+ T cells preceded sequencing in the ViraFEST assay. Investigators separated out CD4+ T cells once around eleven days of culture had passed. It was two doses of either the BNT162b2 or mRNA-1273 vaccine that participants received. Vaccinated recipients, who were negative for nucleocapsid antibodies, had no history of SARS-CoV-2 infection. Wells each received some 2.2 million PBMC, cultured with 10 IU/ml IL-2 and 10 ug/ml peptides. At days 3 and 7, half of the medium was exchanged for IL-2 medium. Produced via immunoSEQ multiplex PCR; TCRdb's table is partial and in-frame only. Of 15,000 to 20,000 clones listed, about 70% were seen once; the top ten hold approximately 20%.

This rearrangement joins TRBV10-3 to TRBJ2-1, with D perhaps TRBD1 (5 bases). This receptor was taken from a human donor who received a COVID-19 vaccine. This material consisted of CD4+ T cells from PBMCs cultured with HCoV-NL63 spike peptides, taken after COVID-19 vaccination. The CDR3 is CAISGQLGSGTGQFF. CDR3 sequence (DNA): TGTGCCATCAGCGGCCAGTTGGGTTCAGGTACAGGGCAGTTCTTC.